This T cell receptor (beta chain) was obtained from a study of blood T cell repertoires in COVID-19. Study at large: Sites in the United States, Italy and Spain provided acute and convalescent COVID-19 samples. The cDNA or gDNA used as material had been derived from T cells, B-cell-depleted T cells, or PBMCs.

Libraries were prepared by immunoSEQ multiplex PCR; TCRdb keeps only in-frame clonotypes and omits some of them. The sample holds under 85,000 clones; roughly 87% are singletons and the top ten take roughly 5.3%. The TCR comes from a woman older than 75 with active or convalescent COVID-19. Material: peripheral blood.

The CDR3: CAIKQILTEGEQYF. The CDR3 DNA sequence: TGTGCCATCAAACAGATTTTAACCGAAGGCGAGCAGTACTTC. This chain joins TRBV10-3 and TRBJ2-7, with no clear D. The germline V gene has CDR1 ENHRY and CDR2 SYGVKD. V shed 7 bases and J shed 6 bases, with 19 bases lying between them. CDR3 length: 14 residues.